This T cell receptor beta chain was captured by sequencing in a study of shared clonotypes between healthy human individuals (dated by TCRdb to the early 2020s). Background for the entire study: A few men and a couple of women, aged 18 to 49 years, made up the cohort. Per donor, three plates each were used for CD4 naive and CD4 memory, two for CD8 naive, and one for CD8 memory. Libraries were prepared and TCR repertoires were sequenced by different laboratories using diverse techniques, in order to increase sequencing depth and limit assay-specific biases. The study deeply sequenced blood TCR repertoires of five healthy adults to estimate repertoire size and the extent of clonotype sharing between individuals. Between about 0.8 and 9.5 billion PBMCs per donor were obtained by leukapheresis. What the authors observed across the whole study: Even with the large sequencing depth, rarefaction of the sorted-subset datasets indicated that sequencing was incomplete. The genetic and exposure-history diversity represented was limited by the small number of donors. Sampling was limited to blood, and TCR repertoires in tissue likely differ from TCR repertoires in blood. Based on pairwise subsampling, the degree of clonotype sharing among donors was expected to be affected by sequencing depth. Approximately 5% of naive CD4, 3.5% of naive CD8, about 2.5% of memory CD4, and 0.4% of memory CD8 clonotypes were shared across several donors. Compared with non-shared clonotypes, the clonotypes found in all four sorted-subset donors had higher generation probabilities. Larger estimated clonotype richness was generally found for naive subsets than for memory subsets.

Concerning this clone: No cognate antigen has been identified for it. Base-call qualities are not available, and no considerably larger clone is one nucleotide away.

V is trimmed back by 4 bases and J by 4 bases, and the junction contains 9 bases that no gene match accounts for. The CDR3 starts with the cysteine, ends with the phenylalanine, and has 18 residues. The kept DNA is CDR3 alone, 54 bases in frame from the first base. CDR1 and CDR2 are drawn from the germline V gene: SGHDT, YYEEEE. TCR CDR3 regions were amplified from genomic DNA by multiplex PCR using the deep immunoSEQ assay. Genomic DNA extracted from each cell subset was distributed evenly over all wells of several immunoSEQ 96-well plates, and each plate served as one replicate. For sorted subsets, roughly 0.2 ug genomic DNA, equal to 25,000 to 35,000 T cell genomes, was loaded into each replicate PCR. Purified libraries were measured with a Qubit 3.0 fluorometer, size-checked on a Bioanalyzer 2100, and measured again with the KAPA Library Quantification kit. Each immunoSEQ 96-well plate was sequenced on its own single-read 150-cycle Illumina NextSeq 550 flow cell. The study's own analysis went as follows. The immunoSEQ output contained only junctional sequences without quality scores, so filtering could not match that applied to full-length reads. To assign V/J genes and CDR3, sequences were annotated against IMGT germline references using PyIR, a Python wrapper for IgBLAST v1.9. Any read was removed if the V/J assignment was weak (E-value above 1e-6), the CDR3 was missing, or the read contained stop codons, out-of-frame junctions, or ambiguous translated residues. A V3J clonotype was defined by an identical inferred V gene, J gene, and CDR3 amino acid sequence. To compute the percentage overlap between repertoires, the number of shared unique clonotypes was divided by the size of the smaller repertoire. RTK rarefaction, the Chao1 estimator, and Recon v2.1 estimates of unobserved clonotypes were used to assess repertoire richness. Generation probabilities for all TCRbeta clonotypes obtained by the gDNA method from four donors were computed using OLGA. Not all clones reach the TCRdb copy of this immuneACCESS table, which keeps in-frame sequences only. Checked studies attribute under half of the gap to unresolved V genes and leave the rest unexplained. V and J calls and clone size are those listed in that table; D and trimming were worked out from the DNA. Present in this sample are over a million clones, roughly 96% of which were seen just once. The ten largest clones capture roughly 1.1% of the sample.

Donors were healthy HIV-negative adults with no recently reported acute infections or vaccinations. Every donor was a Caucasian adult living in Nashville, Tennessee, USA. Magnetic negative selection was used to enrich CD4+ T cells, after which naive cells were positively selected on CD45RA and the negative fraction became the memory subset. Blood was collected by leukapheresis, and PBMCs were isolated by Ficoll-Histopaque density gradient centrifugation and then cryopreserved in liquid nitrogen vapor phase. Analytical flow cytometry was used to check the purity and quantity of each magnetically sorted T cell population. Genomic DNA was isolated from each sorted fraction and quantified by UV absorbance on a Nanodrop 2000c.

Recombination linked TRBV5-6 to TRBJ2-2; 14 bases in between match TRBD2. The sequencing input was naive CD4+ T cells sorted from blood. The intended sense of this specimen's cell subset or site label: CD45RA+ positively selected. The origin of this receptor is a man aged 25-45 years in good health. The CDR3 region: CASSPWTSGRHSTGELFF. The bases read TGTGCCAGCAGCCCGTGGACTAGCGGGAGGCATAGCACCGGGGAGCTGTTTTTT.